A selection of T cell receptor beta chains follows, all from one sample in a study of Graves' ophthalmopathy and Graves' hyperthyroidism. TCRdb reprocessed the multiplex PCR reads via MiXCR and lists one record per CDR3 protein. The sample yields hundreds of thousands of distinct CDR3 sequences, about 40% seen once. The specimen was peripheral blood. The source of these receptors is an adult man with Graves' ophthalmopathy. The CDR3 runs from the conserved cysteine through the conserved F or W. D genes are given only for firm matches. Size is omitted from some rows. Given values are once, few, many or a class for expanded clones.

DNA: TGTGCCACCAGTGATTCCGGCCTAAACACAGATACGCAGTATTTT
CDR3: CATSDSGLNTDTQYF
V: TRBV24-1
J: TRBJ2-3
D: .
size: many

DNA: TGTGCCAGCAGGGGGCCGGGGCCGAACACTGAAGCTTTCTTT
CDR3: CASRGPGPNTEAFF
V: TRBV2
J: TRBJ1-1
D: .
size: many

DNA: TGTGCCAGCAGCTCCGGGACAGGGGAGACCGGGGAGCTGTTTTTT
CDR3: CASSSGTGETGELFF
V: TRBV6-6
J: TRBJ2-2
D: TRBD1
size: .

DNA: TGTGCCAGCAGCTTAGTCCCAGGGGGCGGGCACTACGAGCAGTACTTC
CDR3: CASSLVPGGGHYEQYF
V: TRBV7-9
J: TRBJ2-7
D: TRBD1
size: many

DNA: TGCAGCGTCGGAAGATCCGGAGATACGCAGTATTTT
CDR3: CSVGRSGDTQYF
V: TRBV29-1
J: TRBJ2-3
D: .
size: .

DNA: TGTGCCAGCAGCAAACCTAACACCCTCGCCAGGATAGGCTACACCTTC
CDR3: CASSKPNTLARIGYTF
V: TRBV7-9
J: TRBJ1-2
D: .
size: many

DNA: TGCAGTGCGGGAAAAGACAGGACGAACACTGAAGCTTTCTTT
CDR3: CSAGKDRTNTEAFF
V: TRBV20-1
J: TRBJ1-1
D: .
size: many

DNA: TGTGCCAGCAGTCAATACGGACAGGGACGGTCCGCACAAGAGACCCAGTACTTC
CDR3: CASSQYGQGRSAQETQYF
V: TRBV2
J: TRBJ2-5
D: TRBD1
size: once

DNA: TGTGCCAGCAGGGGACCCACGACAGGGGGGAACACTGAAGCTTTCTTT
CDR3: CASRGPTTGGNTEAFF
V: TRBV25-1
J: TRBJ1-1
D: TRBD1
size: .

DNA: TGTGCCAGCAGCTTGAGGCTCAGCATGAACACTGAAGCTTTCTTT
CDR3: CASSLRLSMNTEAFF
V: TRBV5-5
J: TRBJ1-1
D: .
size: .

DNA: TGTGCCAGCAGTGAGGGACCGGGATTACCTGGAAACACCATATATTTT
CDR3: CASSEGPGLPGNTIYF
V: TRBV2
J: TRBJ1-3
D: .
size: many

DNA: TGTGCCACCAGTGATCCCCAGGTTAATGAAAAACTGTTTTTT
CDR3: CATSDPQVNEKLFF
V: TRBV24-1
J: TRBJ1-4
D: .
size: many

DNA: TGTGCCAGCTATGGGACGGGGGCATCCGAGCAGTACTTC
CDR3: CASYGTGASEQYF
V: TRBV2
J: TRBJ2-7
D: .
size: .

DNA: TGTGCCAGCAGCCGAGTGACTAGCGGGACCACCATATATTTT
CDR3: CASSRVTSGTTIYF
V: TRBV14
J: TRBJ1-3
D: .
size: .

DNA: TGTGCCAGCAGCGAAGGGACAGCGGGACGAGGGGAGACCCAGTACTTC
CDR3: CASSEGTAGRGETQYF
V: TRBV25-1
J: TRBJ2-5
D: .
size: .

DNA: TGTGCCAGCAGTTTTCGTGGGCCGACCTTTGGCTACACCTTC
CDR3: CASSFRGPTFGYTF
V: TRBV6-5
J: TRBJ1-2
D: .
size: once

DNA: TGTGCCAGCAGCAGTCAGGGGGCCGAAGCTTTCTTT
CDR3: CASSSQGAEAFF
V: TRBV5-6
J: TRBJ1-1
D: TRBD1
size: many

DNA: TGCGCCAGCAGCCAAGATTGGGGAGGGTCAGTTTCACCCCTCCACTTT
CDR3: CASSQDWGGSVSPLHF
V: TRBV4-3
J: TRBJ1-6
D: .
size: .

DNA: TGTGCCAGCAGCTTAACCCGGGACAGAAACTACGAGCAGTACTTC
CDR3: CASSLTRDRNYEQYF
V: TRBV7-3
J: TRBJ2-7
D: TRBD1
size: many

DNA: TGTGCCAGCAGCTTAATGGACAGTGATAATTCACCCCTCCACTTT
CDR3: CASSLMDSDNSPLHF
V: TRBV7-8
J: TRBJ1-6
D: .
size: many

DNA: TGTGCCAGCAGTGAAGAGGGGCAGGGACACACCGGGGAGCTGTTTTTT
CDR3: CASSEEGQGHTGELFF
V: TRBV2
J: TRBJ2-2
D: .
size: many

DNA: TGCGCCAGCAGCCAAGGACAGGAAGCTCAGCCCCAGCATTTT
CDR3: CASSQGQEAQPQHF
V: TRBV4-1
J: TRBJ1-5
D: .
size: .

DNA: TGCAGCGTTGATTTTGGCAGGAACACTGAAGCTTTCTTT
CDR3: CSVDFGRNTEAFF
V: TRBV29-1
J: TRBJ1-1
D: .
size: many

DNA: TGCAGCAGCGAACAGGGTGAAAAACTGTTTTTT
CDR3: CSSEQGEKLFF
V: TRBV29-1
J: TRBJ1-4
D: .
size: .

DNA: TGTGCCATACTGGGACAGGTTGTTGGTAGGCAGTACTTC
CDR3: CAILGQVVGRQYF
V: TRBV2
J: TRBJ2-7
D: TRBD1
size: .

DNA: TGTGCCAGCAGTTTTCAGGGACTCCAAGAGACCCAGTACTTC
CDR3: CASSFQGLQETQYF
V: TRBV12-3/TRBV12-4
J: TRBJ2-5
D: .
size: many

DNA: TGTGCCAGCAGCTTATTGGAGCAGGGCGAAGCTTTCTTT
CDR3: CASSLLEQGEAFF
V: TRBV7-2
J: TRBJ1-1
D: .
size: many

DNA: TGCAGTGCTAGAGATCTGGGGGAAGAGACCCAGTACTTC
CDR3: CSARDLGEETQYF
V: TRBV20-1
J: TRBJ2-5
D: .
size: many

DNA: TGTGCCAGCAGCTCTACACGGACCTACGAGCAGTACTTC
CDR3: CASSSTRTYEQYF
V: TRBV7-9
J: TRBJ2-7
D: .
size: many

DNA: TGCGCCAGCAGCTTGGGAGTCGGCAGGGGGCAGTCTAATGAAAAACTGTTTTTT
CDR3: CASSLGVGRGQSNEKLFF
V: TRBV5-1
J: TRBJ1-4
D: TRBD1
size: few

DNA: TGTGCCAGCAGCTTGGCCAACAGCTGGTCACCCCTCCACTTT
CDR3: CASSLANSWSPLHF
V: TRBV5-5
J: TRBJ1-6
D: .
size: many

DNA: TGTGCCATCAGTGAGCAGGGGGTGAAGGGCTACACCTTC
CDR3: CAISEQGVKGYTF
V: TRBV10-3
J: TRBJ1-2
D: TRBD1
size: .

DNA: TGTGCCAGCAGCGTAGACACAAAAGAGACCCAGTACTTC
CDR3: CASSVDTKETQYF
V: TRBV9
J: TRBJ2-5
D: .
size: many

DNA: TGTGCCAGCCTTGCCGGGACAGGGGGTAGGGACGAGCAGTACTTC
CDR3: CASLAGTGGRDEQYF
V: TRBV10-3
J: TRBJ2-7
D: TRBD1
size: once

DNA: TGTGCCATCAGTTACTTACAGGGCAGCAATCAGCCCCAGCATTTT
CDR3: CAISYLQGSNQPQHF
V: TRBV10-3
J: TRBJ1-5
D: .
size: .

DNA: TGTGCCAGCCTACTTACGTCTCGAGGGCATCAAGAGACCCAGTACTTC
CDR3: CASLLTSRGHQETQYF
V: TRBV10-3
J: TRBJ2-5
D: .
size: few

DNA: TGTGCCAGCAGTTACCTGAGCGGGGGGATAGACAATGAGCAGTTCTTC
CDR3: CASSYLSGGIDNEQFF
V: TRBV6-6
J: TRBJ2-1
D: TRBD2
size: .

DNA: TGCGCCAGCAGCTTGGACGGATTCTATGGCTACACCTTC
CDR3: CASSLDGFYGYTF
V: TRBV5-1
J: TRBJ1-2
D: .
size: .